This T cell receptor beta chain was retrieved from a study of siplizumab effects on memory and regulatory T cells. Points from the study as a whole: On average, about 69% of mappable alloreactive CD4+ clones were Treg-derived under siplizumab, against about 30% in controls.

Repertoires were generated with immunoSEQ multiplex PCR, while TCRdb's copy carries only in-frame clones and drops some. The data show 100,000 or so clones, about 95% seen once. The CDR3 runs 14 residues. The germline V and J ends were trimmed by 2 bases and 1 base, with 8 bases remaining between them. Regarding this clone: What it binds is unknown.

The source of this sequence is a human donor in good health. The V gene is TRBV23-1, the J gene TRBJ1-2, with D perhaps matching TRBD1 (6 bases). TRBV23-1 is an open reading frame whose function is uncertain. The sample comprised non-Treg CD4+ T cells sorted from blood. The CDR3 reads CASSQLDSNYGYTF. CDR3 DNA sequence: TGCGCCAGCAGTCAACTGGACAGTAACTATGGCTACACCTTC.